Each of the 6 T cell receptor beta chains below was sequenced from the same sample in a study of preoperative IRX-2 immunotherapy in early breast cancer. Produced via immunoSEQ multiplex PCR; TCRdb's table is partial and in-frame only. The table has more than 20,000 clones, around 90% seen once. Treatment of the sample: preoperative locoregional IRX-2 cytokine immunotherapy. The specimen was tumor tissue, collected after IRX-2 immunotherapy. The source is a human donor with breast cancer.

This chain joins TRBV5-4 and TRBJ2-5; the D is unclear. The CDR3 sequence is 14 residues long. Trimming stripped 0 bases from V and 5 bases from J, with 11 bases between. From germline, CDR1 is SGHNT and CDR2 YYREEE (reference sequence). CDR3: CASSLGGSEETQYF. In DNA, the CDR3 is TGTGCCAGCAGCTTGGGGGGTTCTGAGGAGACCCAGTACTTC.

This chain connects TRBV5-1 to TRBJ2-5; D is unclear. The CDR3 extends over 14 amino acids. Deletions cut 0 bases from V and 3 bases from J, with 9 bases between. Germline V lookup: CDR1 SGHRS, CDR2 YFSETQ. The CDR3 coding sequence is TGCGCCAGCAGCTTGGAGGGCAGGAAAGAGACCCAGTACTTC. It yields the protein CASSLEGRKETQYF.

The V and J genes are TRBV10-3 and TRBJ2-7, with 9 bases matching TRBD1. The CDR3 sequence is 17 residues long. In germline, CDR1 is ENHRY, CDR2 SYGVKD. The V and J ends lost 8 bases and 0 bases, in that order; junction bases with no gene match: 14. CDR3: CAIQPGEGQGSSYEQYF. CDR3 coding DNA: TGTGCCATCCAACCAGGTGAGGGACAGGGTAGCTCCTACGAGCAGTACTTC.

V is TRBV9 and J is TRBJ2-7; 15 nucleotides align to TRBD2. J lost 0 bases, V lost 3 bases, and 7 bases had no gene match. This CDR3 contains 18 residues. Germline assignment: CDR1 SGDLS and CDR2 YYNGEE. CDR3 nucleotides: TGTGCCAGCAGCGCTGGGACTAGCGGGGGGAAAAACTCCTACGAGCAGTACTTC. This translates into CASSAGTSGGKNSYEQYF.

The genes are TRBV7-9 and TRBJ2-2; D not certain. Germline V CDR1 and CDR2: SEHNR, FQNEAQ (reference sequence). Trimming shortened V by 1 base and J by 5 bases, and 8 bases separated the two germline ends. The length of the CDR3 is 14 residues. As DNA, the CDR3 is TGTGCCAGCAGCTTAGAACATCAGACCGGGGAGCTGTTTTTT. It specifies CASSLEHQTGELFF.

This chain links TRBV27 with TRBJ2-1, with 13 bases aligning to TRBD2. Germline V gene lookup returns CDR1 MNHEY and CDR2 SMNVEV (reference sequence). The length of the CDR3 is 17 residues. The trim removed 6 bases at V and 0 bases at J, leaving 5 bases unmatched. The CDR3, as DNA: TGTGCCAGCAGAGGGACTAGCGGGGTAAGCTCCTACAATGAGCAGTTCTTC. Protein: CASRGTSGVSSYNEQFF.